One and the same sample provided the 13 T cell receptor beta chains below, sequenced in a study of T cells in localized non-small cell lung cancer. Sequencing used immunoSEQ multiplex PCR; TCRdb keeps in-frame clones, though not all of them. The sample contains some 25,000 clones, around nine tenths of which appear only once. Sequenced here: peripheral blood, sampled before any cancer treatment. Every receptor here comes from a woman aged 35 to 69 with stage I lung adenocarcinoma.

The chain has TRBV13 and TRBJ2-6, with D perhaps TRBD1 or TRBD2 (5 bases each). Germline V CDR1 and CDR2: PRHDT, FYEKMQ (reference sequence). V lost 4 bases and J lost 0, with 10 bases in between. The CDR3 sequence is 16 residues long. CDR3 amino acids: CASSSWGISGANVLTF. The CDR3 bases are TGTGCCAGCAGCTCTTGGGGGATCTCTGGGGCCAACGTCCTGACTTTC.

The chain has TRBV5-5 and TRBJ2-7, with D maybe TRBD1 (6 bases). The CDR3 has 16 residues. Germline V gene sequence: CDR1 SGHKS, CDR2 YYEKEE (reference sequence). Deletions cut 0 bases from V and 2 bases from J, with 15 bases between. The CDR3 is CASSLVGTTFTYEQYF. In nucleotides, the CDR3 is TGTGCCAGCAGCTTGGTTGGGACAACCTTTACCTACGAGCAGTACTTC.

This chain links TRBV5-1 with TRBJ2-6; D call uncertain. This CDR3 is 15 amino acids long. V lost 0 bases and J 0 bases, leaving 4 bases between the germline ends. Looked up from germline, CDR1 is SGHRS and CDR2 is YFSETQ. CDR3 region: CASSLGASGANVLTF. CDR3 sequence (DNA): TGCGCCAGCAGCTTGGGGGCCTCTGGGGCCAACGTCCTGACTTTC.

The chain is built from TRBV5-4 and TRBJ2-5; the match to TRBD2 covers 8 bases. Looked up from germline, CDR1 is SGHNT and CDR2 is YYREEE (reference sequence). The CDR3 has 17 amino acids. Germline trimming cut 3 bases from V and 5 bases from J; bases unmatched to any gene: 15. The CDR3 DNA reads TGTGCCAGCAGCTCCTTCGGGCGGGAGGACCTCGGGGAGACCCAGTACTTC. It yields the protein CASSSFGREDLGETQYF. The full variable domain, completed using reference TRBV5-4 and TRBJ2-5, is ETGVTQSPTHLIKTRGQQVTLRCSSQSGHNTVSWYQQALGQGPQFIFQYYREEENGRGNFPPRFSGLQFPNYSSELNVNALELDDSALYLCASSSFGREDLGETQYFGPGTRLLVL.

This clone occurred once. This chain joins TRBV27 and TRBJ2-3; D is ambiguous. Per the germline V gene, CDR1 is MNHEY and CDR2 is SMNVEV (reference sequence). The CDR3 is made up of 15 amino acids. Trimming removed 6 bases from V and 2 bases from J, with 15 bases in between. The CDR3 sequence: CASRRRWGSTDTQYF. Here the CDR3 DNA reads TGTGCCAGCAGAAGAAGATGGGGATCCACAGATACGCAGTATTTT.

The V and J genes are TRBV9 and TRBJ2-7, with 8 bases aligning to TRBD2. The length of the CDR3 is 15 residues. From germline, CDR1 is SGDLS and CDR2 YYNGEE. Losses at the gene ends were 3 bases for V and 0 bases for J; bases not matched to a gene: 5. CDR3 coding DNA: TGTGCCAGCAGCGCGGGAGGGACCTCCTCCTACGAGCAGTACTTC. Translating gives CASSAGGTSSYEQYF.

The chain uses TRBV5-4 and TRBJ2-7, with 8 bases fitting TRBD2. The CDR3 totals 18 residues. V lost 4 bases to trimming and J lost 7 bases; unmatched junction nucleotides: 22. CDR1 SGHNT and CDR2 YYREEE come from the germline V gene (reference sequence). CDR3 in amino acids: CASSPSRPLGGRTGEQYF. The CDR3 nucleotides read TGTGCCAGCAGCCCCTCACGGCCCTTGGGCGGGAGGACCGGGGAGCAGTACTTC.

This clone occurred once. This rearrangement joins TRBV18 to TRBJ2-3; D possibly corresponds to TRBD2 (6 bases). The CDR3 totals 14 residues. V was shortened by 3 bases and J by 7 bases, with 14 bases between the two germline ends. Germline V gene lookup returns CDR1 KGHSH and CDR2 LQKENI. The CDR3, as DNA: TGTGCCAGCTCACCGGGTTTAGCGGAGCATACGCAGTATTTT. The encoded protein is CASSPGLAEHTQYF.

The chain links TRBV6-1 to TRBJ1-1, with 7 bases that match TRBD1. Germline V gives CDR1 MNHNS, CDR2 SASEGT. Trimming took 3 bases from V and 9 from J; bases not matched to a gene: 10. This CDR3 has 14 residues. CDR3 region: CASSEAPTGEKAFF. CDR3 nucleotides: TGTGCCAGCAGTGAGGCGCCAACAGGGGAGAAAGCTTTCTTT.

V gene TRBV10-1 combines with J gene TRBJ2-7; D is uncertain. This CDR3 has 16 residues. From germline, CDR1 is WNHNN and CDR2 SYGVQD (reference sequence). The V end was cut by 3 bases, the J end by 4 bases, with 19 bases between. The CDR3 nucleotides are TGCGCCAGCAGTGAAGGCGCAAGCCCTAGAACTTACGAGCAGTACTTC. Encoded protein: CASSEGASPRTYEQYF.

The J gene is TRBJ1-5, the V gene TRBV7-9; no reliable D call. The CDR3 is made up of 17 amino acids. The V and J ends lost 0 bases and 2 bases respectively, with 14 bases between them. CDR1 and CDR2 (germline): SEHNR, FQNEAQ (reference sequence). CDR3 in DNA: TGTGCCAGCAGCTTAGCATACCCTTACGGAGGCAATCAGCCCCAGCATTTT. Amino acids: CASSLAYPYGGNQPQHF.

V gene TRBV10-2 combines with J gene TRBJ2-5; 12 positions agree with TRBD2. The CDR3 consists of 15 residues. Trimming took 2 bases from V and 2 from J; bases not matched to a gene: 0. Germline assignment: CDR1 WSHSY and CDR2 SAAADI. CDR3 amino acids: CASSELAGGQETQYF. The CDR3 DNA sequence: TGCGCCAGCAGTGAGCTAGCGGGGGGGCAAGAGACCCAGTACTTC.

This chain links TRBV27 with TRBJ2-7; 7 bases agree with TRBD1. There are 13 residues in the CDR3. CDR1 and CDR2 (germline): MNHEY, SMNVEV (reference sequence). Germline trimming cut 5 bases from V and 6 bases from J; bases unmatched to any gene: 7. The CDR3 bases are TGTGCCAGCAGTAAGGACAGGCTGGGCGAGCAGTACTTC. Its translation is CASSKDRLGEQYF.